This TCR beta chain was observed in a study of T cells in Graves' hyperthyroidism and ophthalmopathy. RNA transcripts served as the template for amplifying TCR beta CDR3 regions. TCR CDR3 underwent first-round RT-PCR with the HTBI primer set. MiXCR, applied by TCRdb to the multiplex PCR reads, yields one record per CDR3 protein. The table records about 600,000 distinct CDR3 sequences, approximately 15% of them present only once. The CDR3 totals 17 residues. The germline V and J ends were trimmed by 0 bases and 6 bases, with 19 bases remaining between them. From germline, CDR1 is MNHNS and CDR2 SASEGT.

The specimen sequenced was blood. The genes are TRBV6-1 and TRBJ2-3; TRBD1 is a possible D gene (6 bases). The sequence was obtained from a woman aged 40 to 55 with Graves' ophthalmopathy. The CDR3 reads CASSEALQGQGTDTQYF. CDR3 nucleotides: TGTGCCAGCAGTGAAGCGCTTCAGGGGCAGGGGACGGATACGCAGTATTTT.